The source of this TCR beta chain is a study of human T cells and chemical hapten exposure. About the research overall: Investigators sensitized roughly 2 cm by roughly 2 cm of upper inner arm skin with 2% DPC. Diphenylcyclopropenone was administered weekly to the scalp of patients throughout the roughly 25-week study.

Whole-study results and caveats: Compared to controls, expanded TCRs made significantly more large clusters of similar CDR3s.

Germline CDR1 SGHTA, CDR2 FQGNSA. V was cut by 7 bases and J by 5 bases, with 17 bases left in between. The CDR3 runs to 14 residues. TCRdb re-analysed the RACE reads in MiXCR, keeping a single row per CDR3 protein. The data contain about 35,000 distinct CDR3 sequences, around 6.8% of them singletons. This clonotype came up many times. Its target is unknown. Time point denoted: patch test 1, 2 weeks after DPC sensitization. Treatment in this sample: therapeutic diphenylcyclopropenone sensitization with weekly scalp DPC. Unfractionated whole blood yielded total RNA. Here the sequenced sample was whole blood, taken in connection with sensitization to the hapten diphenylcyclopropenone (DPC). The chain uses TRBV7-2 and TRBJ2-5; a weak D match, TRBD1 (6 bases). The clonotype comes from a woman under 40 with alopecia areata. Some clones in this sample may be carry-over from other donors' samples. Here the CDR3 DNA reads TGTGCCAGCACCCCTTATGGCAGGGGCGAGACCCAGTACTTC. It codes for CASTPYGRGETQYF.